The source of this TCR beta chain is a study of blood T cells in healthy people across ages. In the study overall: Through template switching, about one barcoded beta molecule was captured per two T cells, as measured in model experiments. Findings and limits, study-wide: A strong correlation was found between TCR beta diversity and the percentage of naive T cells. Age advanced and TCR beta diversity per million T cells fell, roughly linearly.

The CDR3 spans 13 residues. Per germline, CDR1 KGHDR and CDR2 SFDVKD. V was trimmed by 7 bases and J by 3 bases, leaving 11 bases between them. As to this clonotype: What it binds is unknown.

Per-sample PBMC isolation yielded at least 7 million cells. The use of a sample-barcoded 5' primer and a J-beta primer mix characterized a second PCR of 7 to 11 cycles. From the 5' RACE reads, TCRdb called clonotypes with MiXCR, one entry per CDR3 protein. The table has 1.5 million to 1.9 million distinct CDR3 sequences, about 45% seen once. The source of this sequence is a woman between 18 and 30 years old in good health. V gene TRBV24-1 combines with J gene TRBJ2-5; the D is unclear. The sample was blood. As DNA, the CDR3 is TGTGCCACCAGCGGCGAAATCAAAGAGACCCAGTACTTC. Translation: CATSGEIKETQYF.